This T cell receptor (beta chain) is from a study of blood T cell repertoires in COVID-19 (dated by TCRdb to the early 2020s). Regarding the study in general: Collaborator samples came from the United States, Italy and Spain and covered acute and convalescent phases of COVID-19. The material from the prospective study consisted of cDNA or gDNA derived from T cells, B-cell-depleted T cells, or PBMCs. The dataset comprised deeply sampled blood TCRbeta repertoires from subjects exposed to, actively infected with, or recovered from COVID-19. The repertoires were made available in a free public database intended to serve as a resource for research on the immune response to SARS-CoV-2. Samples were obtained from the ongoing ImmuneRACE study (first 160 participants) and from over 1,000 subjects provided by 6 global collaborators. A de-identified subject ID, COVID-19 status, age in years and sex were almost always included in the sample metadata. Where available, HLA class I and class II types were obtained from metadata supplied by the sample provider rather than from assay-based typing.

Collaborating institutions collected whole blood in K2EDTA tubes following their own protocols. For TCRbeta analysis, collaborator samples were shipped as frozen whole blood, as isolated PBMCs, or as DNA extracted from either sample type. General conclusions and limits of the study: Clinical and demographic metadata were provided uncurated, with the amount varying by source and participant.

TCRbeta CDR3 regions were amplified from genomic DNA using the immunoSEQ Assay, a bias-controlled multiplex PCR. As for the authors' bioinformatics: Nucleated cell counts per sample were estimated from amplification of reference gene primers within the assay. To quantify the absolute abundance of each unique TCRbeta CDR3 rearrangement, sequence reads were collapsed and filtered. For each sample, productive Simpson clonality was calculated as the square root of Simpson's diversity index across productive rearrangements. Held by TCRdb, this immuneACCESS table contains in-frame sequences only and omits some clones. Under half of the omission traces to an unresolved V gene where checked; the cause of the rest is unknown. Clone size and the V and J calls come from that table; the DNA yielded D and trimming. This sample gives a few hundred thousand clones in total; approximately 85% of them show up just once. Just under 1% of the sample is in the top ten clones.

About this clone: It lacks a known antigen. One base away there is no much larger clone; base qualities are not given.

The receptor comes from a man aged 40-49 years with acute or convalescent COVID-19. The material sequenced was peripheral blood.

The DNA is TGTGCCAGCAGCCATACCGGGACAAAGAACACCGGGGAGCTGTTTTTT. Translated, this gives CASSHTGTKNTGELFF. The V and J genes are TRBV6-6 and TRBJ2-2; TRBD1 could be the D gene, as 6 bases match. The CDR3, from cysteine to phenylalanine, totals 16 residues. The kept DNA is CDR3 alone, 48 bases in frame from the first base. V is reduced by 6 bases and J by 1 base, leaving a spacing of 15 bases between them. Based on the germline V gene (reference sequence), the CDR1 and CDR2 sequences are MNHNY and SVGAGI.